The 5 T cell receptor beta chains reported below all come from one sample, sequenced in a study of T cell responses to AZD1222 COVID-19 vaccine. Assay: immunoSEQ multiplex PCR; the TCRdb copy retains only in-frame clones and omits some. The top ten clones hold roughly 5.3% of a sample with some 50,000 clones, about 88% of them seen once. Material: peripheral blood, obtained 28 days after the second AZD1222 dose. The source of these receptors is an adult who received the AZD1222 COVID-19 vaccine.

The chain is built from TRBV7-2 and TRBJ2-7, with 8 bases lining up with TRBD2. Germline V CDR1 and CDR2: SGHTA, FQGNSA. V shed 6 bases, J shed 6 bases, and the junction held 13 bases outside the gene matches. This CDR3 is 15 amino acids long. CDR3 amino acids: CASREIAGSPSEQYF. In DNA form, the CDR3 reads TGTGCCAGCAGGGAGATAGCGGGAAGTCCCAGCGAGCAGTACTTC.

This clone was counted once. The CDR3, as DNA: TGTGCCAGCAGTACCGGGCCGGATCTAGCCGAGCAGTACTTC. Its translation: CASSTGPDLAEQYF. V gene TRBV6-5 combines with J gene TRBJ2-7, with a possible D match to TRBD2 (5 bases). Per the germline V gene, CDR1 is MNHEY and CDR2 is SVGAGI. The CDR3 consists of 14 residues. Trimming shortened V by 5 bases and J by 6 bases, and 17 bases separated the two germline ends.

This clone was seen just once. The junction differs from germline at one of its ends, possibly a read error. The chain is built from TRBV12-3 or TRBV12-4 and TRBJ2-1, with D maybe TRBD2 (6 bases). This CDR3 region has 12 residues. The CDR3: CASSLASSEQFF. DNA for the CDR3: TGTGCCAGCAGTCTAGCGAGCAGTGAGCAGTTCTTC.

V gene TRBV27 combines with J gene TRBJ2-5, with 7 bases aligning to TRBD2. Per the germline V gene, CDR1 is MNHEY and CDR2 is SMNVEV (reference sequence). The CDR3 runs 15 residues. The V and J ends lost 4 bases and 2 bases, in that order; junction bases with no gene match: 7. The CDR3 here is CASSSVAGPQETQYF. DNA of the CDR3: TGTGCCAGCAGTTCAGTAGCGGGCCCGCAAGAGACCCAGTACTTC.

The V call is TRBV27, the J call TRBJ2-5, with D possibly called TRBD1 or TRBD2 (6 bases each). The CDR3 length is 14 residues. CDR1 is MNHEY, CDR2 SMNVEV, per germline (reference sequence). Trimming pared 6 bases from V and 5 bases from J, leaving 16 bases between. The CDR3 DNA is TGTGCCAGCAGACTAGTGGGGGGCCGGGAGACCCAGTACTTC. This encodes CASRLVGGRETQYF.